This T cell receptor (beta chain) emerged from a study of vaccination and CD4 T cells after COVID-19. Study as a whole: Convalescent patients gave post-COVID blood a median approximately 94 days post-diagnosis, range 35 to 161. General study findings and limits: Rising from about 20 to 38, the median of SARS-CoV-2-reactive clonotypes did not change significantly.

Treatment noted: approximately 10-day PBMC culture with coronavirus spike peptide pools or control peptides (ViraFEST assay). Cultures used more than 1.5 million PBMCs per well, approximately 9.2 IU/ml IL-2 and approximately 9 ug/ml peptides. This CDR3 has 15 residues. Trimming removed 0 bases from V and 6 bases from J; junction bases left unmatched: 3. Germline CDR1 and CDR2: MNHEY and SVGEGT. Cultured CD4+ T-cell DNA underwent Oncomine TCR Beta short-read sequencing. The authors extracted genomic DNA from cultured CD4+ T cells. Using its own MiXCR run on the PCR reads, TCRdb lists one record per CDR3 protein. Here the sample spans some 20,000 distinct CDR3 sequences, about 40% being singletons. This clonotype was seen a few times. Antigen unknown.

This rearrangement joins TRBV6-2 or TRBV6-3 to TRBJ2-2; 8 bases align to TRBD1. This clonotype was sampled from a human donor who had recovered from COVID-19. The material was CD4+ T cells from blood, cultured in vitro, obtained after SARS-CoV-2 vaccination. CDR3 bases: TGTGCCAGCAGTTACTCGGGACAGGTGGCCGGGGAGCTGTTTTTT. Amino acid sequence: CASSYSGQVAGELFF.